This TCR beta chain comes out of a study of OX40 agonist ivuxolimab in advanced cancers. About the study: The study gave patients intravenous ivuxolimab at 0.01 to 10 mg/kg every 2 weeks.

TCRdb's table, derived via immunoSEQ multiplex PCR, lists solely in-frame clones and lacks some. The sample has around 87,000 clones, 85% to 95% seen once. CDR1 is SGHNT, CDR2 YYREEE, per germline (reference sequence). The CDR3 region is 16 residues in length, termini included. Points on this clone: Because the CDR3's place on the DNA is in doubt, the DNA is left out and the CDR3 is given as listed by TCRdb.

The source of this sequence is an adult with an advanced solid tumor such as melanoma, head and neck, liver or kidney cancer. The sequencing used CD4+ or CD8+ T cells sorted from blood, collected in a trial of the OX40 agonist ivuxolimab. This chain links TRBV5-4 with TRBJ1-2; no DNA check was done on the table's D call, TRBD1. The CDR3 spells CASSLASVAVNYGYTF.